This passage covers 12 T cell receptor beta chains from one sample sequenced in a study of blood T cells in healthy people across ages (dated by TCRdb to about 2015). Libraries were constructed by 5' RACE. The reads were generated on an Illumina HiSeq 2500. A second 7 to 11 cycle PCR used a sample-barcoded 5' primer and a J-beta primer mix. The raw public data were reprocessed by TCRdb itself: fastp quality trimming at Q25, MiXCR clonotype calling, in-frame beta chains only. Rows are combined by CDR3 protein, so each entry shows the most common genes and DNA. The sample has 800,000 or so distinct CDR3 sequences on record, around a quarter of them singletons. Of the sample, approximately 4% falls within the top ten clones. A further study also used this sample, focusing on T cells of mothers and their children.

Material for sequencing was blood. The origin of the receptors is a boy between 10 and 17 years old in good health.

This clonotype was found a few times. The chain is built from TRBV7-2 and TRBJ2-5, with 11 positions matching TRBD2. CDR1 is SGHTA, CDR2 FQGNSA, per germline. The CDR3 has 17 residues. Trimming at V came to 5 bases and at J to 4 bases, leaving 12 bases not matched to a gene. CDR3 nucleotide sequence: TGTGCCAGCAGCCGCCTAGCGGGGGGCTTGATGGCAGAGACCCAGTACTTC. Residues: CASSRLAGGLMAETQYF.

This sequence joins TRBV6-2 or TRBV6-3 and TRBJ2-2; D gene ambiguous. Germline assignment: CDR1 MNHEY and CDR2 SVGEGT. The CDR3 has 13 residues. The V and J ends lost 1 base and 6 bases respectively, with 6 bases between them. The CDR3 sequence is CASSYWLAGELFF. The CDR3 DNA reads TGTGCCAGCAGTTACTGGCTAGCCGGGGAGCTGTTTTTT.

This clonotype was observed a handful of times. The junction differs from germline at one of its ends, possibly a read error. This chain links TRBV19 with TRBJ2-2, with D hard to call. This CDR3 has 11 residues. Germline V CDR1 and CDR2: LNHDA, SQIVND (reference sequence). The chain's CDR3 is CASSTTGELFF. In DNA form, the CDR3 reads TGTGCCAGTAGTACAACCGGAGAGCTGTTTTTT.

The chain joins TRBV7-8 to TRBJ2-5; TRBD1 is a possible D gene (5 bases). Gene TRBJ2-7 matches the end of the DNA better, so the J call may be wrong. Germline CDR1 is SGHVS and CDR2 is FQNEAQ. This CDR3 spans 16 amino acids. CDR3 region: CASSLALRGSSYEQYF. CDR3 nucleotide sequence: TGTGCCAGCAGCTTAGCCTTAAGGGGAAGCTCCTACGAGCAGTACTTC.

This chain's CDR3 is CSAKPTGGDYNEQFF. CDR3 coding DNA: TGCAGTGCTAAACCGACAGGGGGAGACTACAATGAGCAGTTCTTC. The chain has TRBV20-1 and TRBJ2-1; 9 bases agree with TRBD1. V trimming: 4 bases; J trimming: 3 bases; junction bases outside the gene matches: 7. The CDR3 contains 15 residues. Germline V gene sequence: CDR1 DFQATT, CDR2 SNEGSKA (reference sequence).

The CDR3 loop reads CASRLQGEGTDTQYF. In nucleotides, the CDR3 is TGTGCCAGCAGATTGCAGGGCGAGGGCACAGATACGCAGTATTTT. This chain joins TRBV11-1 and TRBJ2-3, with a possible D match to TRBD1 (5 bases). V lost 6 bases, J lost 1 base, and 14 bases lay in between. The V gene's germline CDR1 is SGHAT and CDR2 FQDESV (reference sequence). The CDR3 has 15 amino acids.

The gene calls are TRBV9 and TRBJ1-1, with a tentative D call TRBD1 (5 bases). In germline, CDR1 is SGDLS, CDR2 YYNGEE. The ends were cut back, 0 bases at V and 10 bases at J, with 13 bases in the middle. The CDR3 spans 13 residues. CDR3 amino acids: CASSVGGGTSAFF. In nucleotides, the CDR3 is TGTGCCAGCAGCGTAGGGGGGGGTACGTCAGCTTTCTTT.

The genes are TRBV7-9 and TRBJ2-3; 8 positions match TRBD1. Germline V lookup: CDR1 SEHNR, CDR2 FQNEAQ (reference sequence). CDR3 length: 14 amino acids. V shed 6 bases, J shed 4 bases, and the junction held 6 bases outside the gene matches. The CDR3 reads CASSLDRGADTQYF. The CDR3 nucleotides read TGTGCCAGCAGTCTCGACAGGGGCGCAGATACGCAGTATTTT.

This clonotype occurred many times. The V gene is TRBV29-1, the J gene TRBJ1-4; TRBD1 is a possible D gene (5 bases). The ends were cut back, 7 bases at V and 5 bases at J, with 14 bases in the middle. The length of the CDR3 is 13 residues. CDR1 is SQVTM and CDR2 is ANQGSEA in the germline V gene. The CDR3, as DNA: TGCAGCGGGCTCGACAGTTTAAATGAAAAACTGTTTTTT. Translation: CSGLDSLNEKLFF.

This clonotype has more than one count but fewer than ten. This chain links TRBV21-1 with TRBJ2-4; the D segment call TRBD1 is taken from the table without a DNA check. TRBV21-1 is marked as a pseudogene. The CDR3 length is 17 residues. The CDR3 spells CASSTDRGRVAKNIQYF. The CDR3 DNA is TGTGCCAGCAGCACGGACAGGGGGCGCGTTGCCAAAAACATTCAGTACTTC.

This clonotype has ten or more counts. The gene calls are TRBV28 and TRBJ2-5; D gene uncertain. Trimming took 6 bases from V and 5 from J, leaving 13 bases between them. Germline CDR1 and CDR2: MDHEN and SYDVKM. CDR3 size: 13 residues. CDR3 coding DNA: TGTGCCAGCAGCCCAGACACGCGGGAGACCCAGTACTTC. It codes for CASSPDTRETQYF. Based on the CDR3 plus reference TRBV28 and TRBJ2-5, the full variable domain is DVKVTQSSRYLVKRTGEKVFLECVQDMDHENMFWYRQDPGLGLRLIYFSYDVKMKEKGDIPEGYSVSREKKERFSLILESASTNQTSMYLCASSPDTRETQYFGPGTRLLVL.

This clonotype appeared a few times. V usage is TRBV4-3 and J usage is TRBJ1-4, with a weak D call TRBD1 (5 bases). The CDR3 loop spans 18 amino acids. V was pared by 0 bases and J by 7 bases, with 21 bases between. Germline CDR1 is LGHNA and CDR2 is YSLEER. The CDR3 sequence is CASSQDREEVSLGEKLFF. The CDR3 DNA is TGCGCCAGCAGCCAAGACAGGGAGGAGGTATCTCTCGGTGAAAAACTGTTTTTT.